The 31 T cell receptor beta chains given below trace back to one sample, sequenced in a study of blood T cells in healthy people across ages. Alongside a J-beta primer mix, a sample-barcoded 5' primer served in a second PCR lasting roughly 7 to 12 cycles. MiXCR, run by TCRdb on the 5' RACE reads, gives a single entry per CDR3 protein. This table has some 1.8 million distinct CDR3 sequences, roughly two fifths appearing once. The sequenced sample was blood. The receptors derive from a human donor in good health.

About this clonotype: The junction does not match germline at one end; this may be a read error. The V call is TRBV9, the J call TRBJ1-2, with D tentatively TRBD1 (5 bases). CDR1 is SGDLS and CDR2 is YYNGEE in the germline V gene. The CDR3 has 13 residues. In DNA form, the CDR3 reads TGTGCCGGCAGCGTCGGGGGATTATATGGCTACACCTTC. Protein: CAGSVGGLYGYTF.

This chain connects TRBV12-3 or TRBV12-4 to TRBJ2-1; 10 bases align to TRBD2. The CDR3 spans 18 residues. V dropped 5 bases and J dropped 4; count of bases not matched to a gene: 14. The CDR3 spells CASSTGTSEKYRYNEQFF. In DNA form, the CDR3 reads TGTGCCAGCAGTACCGGGACTAGCGAGAAATATCGGTACAATGAGCAGTTCTTC.

The chain is built from TRBV3-1 and TRBJ2-5; no definite D call. Trimming shortened V by 5 bases and J by 4 bases, and 17 bases separated the two germline ends. The CDR3 runs to 15 residues. Germline V gene lookup returns CDR1 LGHDT and CDR2 YNNKEL (reference sequence). The CDR3 protein is CASSYKLGSAETQYF. In nucleotides, the CDR3 is TGTGCCAGCAGCTATAAGCTAGGATCGGCAGAGACCCAGTACTTC.

This clonotype has only a few counts. V and J are TRBV20-1 and TRBJ2-3; D is perhaps TRBD1 (6 bases). Germline CDR1 is DFQATT and CDR2 is SNEGSKA (reference sequence). The CDR3 spans 11 residues. Between the trimmed V and J ends, which lost 7 bases and 3 bases, there was a span of 8 bases. CDR3 nucleotide sequence: TGCAGTGGGGGGCAAACAGATACGCAGTATTTT. Protein sequence: CSGGQTDTQYF.

This clonotype appeared a few times. This rearrangement joins TRBV6-1 to TRBJ2-1, with TRBD2 identical over 13 bases. Germline lookup yields CDR1 MNHNS and CDR2 SASEGT. The CDR3 length is 16 residues. Trimming took 7 bases from V and 5 from J; bases not matched to a gene: 8. As DNA, the CDR3 is TGTGCCAGCACTGAGACTAGCGGGGGGCCGCACAATGAGCAGTTCTTC. Encoded protein: CASTETSGGPHNEQFF.

The chain combines TRBV18 with TRBJ1-6, with TRBD1 as a possible D gene (5 bases). Trimming took off 3 bases at V and 9 bases at J, with 18 bases between the two ends. From germline, CDR1 is KGHSH and CDR2 LQKENI. The CDR3 is 16 amino acids. The CDR3: CASSPGAGQSVSPLHF. For the CDR3, the DNA is TGTGCCAGCTCACCCGGGGCAGGGCAGTCTGTTTCACCCCTCCACTTT.

This clonotype was observed at least ten times. The chain has TRBV7-2 and TRBJ1-2; tentative D call: TRBD1 (5 bases). CDR3 length: 14 amino acids. The germline V and J ends were trimmed by 6 bases and 3 bases, with 14 bases remaining between them. Germline loops: CDR1 SGHTA, CDR2 FQGNSA. The CDR3 sequence is CASSLAGRDYGYTF. The DNA for the CDR3 is TGTGCCAGCAGTTTGGCGGGCAGGGACTATGGCTACACCTTC.

The CDR3 here is CSADLAGGSTDTQYF. The CDR3 bases are TGCAGTGCTGACCTAGCGGGGGGGAGCACAGATACGCAGTATTTT. The rearrangement links TRBV20-1 to TRBJ2-3; 12 nucleotides align to TRBD2. J lost 0 bases, V lost 5 bases, and 3 bases had no gene match. The CDR3 is made up of 15 amino acids. Germline V gene lookup returns CDR1 DFQATT and CDR2 SNEGSKA (reference sequence).

The genes are TRBV3-1 and TRBJ1-5; D might be TRBD1 (5 bases). Between the trimmed V and J ends, which lost 3 bases and 9 bases, there was a span of 18 bases. Germline CDR1 LGHDT, CDR2 YNNKEL (reference sequence). CDR3 length equals 15 residues. The CDR3 reads CASSHSQGRDGPQHF. The CDR3 DNA follows: TGTGCCAGCAGCCATTCTCAGGGCCGCGATGGGCCCCAGCATTTT.

The chain has TRBV20-1 and TRBJ1-2; TRBD1 might be the D (6 bases). The germline V gene encodes CDR1 DFQATT and CDR2 SNEGSKA (reference sequence). There are 12 residues in the CDR3. The V end was cut by 6 bases, the J end by 5 bases, with 13 bases between. The CDR3 here is CSAMRGTYGYTF. The CDR3, as DNA: TGCAGTGCCATGAGAGGGACATATGGCTACACCTTC.

This clonotype was seen just once. The J gene is TRBJ1-4, the V gene TRBV7-6; 8 bases map to TRBD1. V gave up 4 bases and J gave up 4 bases; unmatched junction bases: 5. The CDR3 is 15 amino acids. CDR1 is SGHVS, CDR2 FNYEAQ, per germline. The CDR3 spells CASSSGQGINEKLFF. DNA of the CDR3: TGTGCCAGCAGCTCAGGACAGGGAATTAATGAAAAACTGTTTTTT.

This clonotype was observed a few times. CDR3 region: CASSWTVNTGELFF. The CDR3 DNA reads as TGCGCCAGCAGCTGGACAGTTAACACCGGGGAGCTGTTTTTT. This chain joins TRBV5-1 and TRBJ2-2; possibly TRBD1 for D (6 bases). The CDR3 is 14 amino acids. Germline-derived CDR1 and CDR2 are SGHRS and YFSETQ. The V end lost 3 bases, the J end lost 2 bases, and 8 bases lay between the germline ends.

The chain links TRBV15 to TRBJ1-2; 7 bases match TRBD1. Germline CDR1 reads LNHNV; CDR2 reads YYDKDF (reference sequence). The CDR3 length is 15 residues. Trimming removed 0 bases from V and 8 bases from J; junction bases left unmatched: 9. The CDR3 here is CATSREGGGREGYTF. The CDR3 DNA follows: TGTGCCACCAGCAGAGAAGGAGGGGGCAGGGAAGGCTACACCTTC.

The chain links TRBV20-1 to TRBJ2-1; D is unclear. Germline V gives CDR1 DFQATT, CDR2 SNEGSKA (reference sequence). Trimming pared 1 base from V and 0 bases from J, leaving 10 bases between. CDR3 length: 15 residues. Written as DNA, the CDR3 is TGCAGTGCTAGAGCGGGTCTTAGCTCCTACAATGAGCAGTTCTTC. This gives the protein CSARAGLSSYNEQFF.

The J gene is TRBJ2-7, the V gene TRBV20-1, with TRBD1 matching 7 bases. V dropped 3 bases and J dropped 2; count of bases not matched to a gene: 7. The germline V gene encodes CDR1 DFQATT and CDR2 SNEGSKA (reference sequence). The CDR3 is made up of 14 amino acids. CDR3 sequence (DNA): TGCAGTGCTAGGGATTACGGACAGGCCTACGAGCAGTACTTC. This codes for CSARDYGQAYEQYF.

There are a few counts of this clonotype. This chain joins TRBV15 and TRBJ2-1; TRBD2 is a possible D gene (5 bases). This CDR3 is built from 16 residues. The germline CDR1 and CDR2 sequences are LNHNV and YYDKDF (reference sequence). V was pared by 0 bases and J by 9 bases, with 18 bases between. The CDR3 bases are TGTGCCACCAGCAGAGATCGCGGGCGAGGGCCGGGTGAGCAGTTCTTC. The encoded protein is CATSRDRGRGPGEQFF.

This clonotype occurred a few times. The rearrangement joins TRBV6-2 or TRBV6-3 to TRBJ2-1; unclear D gene. CDR3 size: 16 residues. Germline V CDR1 and CDR2: MNHEY, SVGEGT. V lost 2 bases and J lost 9, with 20 bases in between. The CDR3 region is CASSYEPNTALGEQFF. DNA for the CDR3: TGTGCCAGCAGTTACGAGCCCAATACAGCTCTGGGTGAGCAGTTCTTC.

The chain links TRBV4-2 to TRBJ2-7; D gene unclear. CDR3 length: 16 amino acids. V lost 4 bases and J lost 2, with 18 bases in between. Germline V gene data show CDR1 as LGHNA and CDR2 as YNFKEQ. The CDR3: CASSLVLSDPAYEQYF. The CDR3 coding sequence is TGTGCCAGCAGCCTGGTTTTATCGGACCCAGCCTACGAGCAGTACTTC.

The V call is TRBV20-1, the J call TRBJ1-4, with D possibly being TRBD1 (6 bases). The V and J ends lost 6 bases and 12 bases respectively, with 20 bases between them. The length of the CDR3 is 13 residues. Germline CDR1 reads DFQATT; CDR2 reads SNEGSKA (reference sequence). The CDR3 DNA reads as TGCAGTGCAAGTCAGGGCGGGGGCGAGGAACTGTTTTTT. This translates into CSASQGGGEELFF.

The CDR3 sequence is CASSRQLDNEQFF. CDR3 in DNA: TGCGCCAGCAGTCGACAGCTAGACAATGAGCAGTTCTTC. The rearrangement uses TRBV4-1 and TRBJ2-1; tentative D call: TRBD1 (5 bases). The CDR3 totals 13 residues. CDR1 is MGHRA and CDR2 is YSYEKL in the germline V gene. Trimming stripped 6 bases from V and 5 bases from J, with 11 bases between.

The rearrangement joins TRBV12-3 or TRBV12-4 to TRBJ2-3; 9 bases map to TRBD2. CDR3 length: 14 amino acids. Trimming took 10 bases from V and 7 from J; bases not matched to a gene: 12. DNA of the CDR3: TGTGCCACCCTTCAGCGGGGGGTGAGTCATACGCAGTATTTT. Translating it yields CATLQRGVSHTQYF.

This sequence joins TRBV12-3 or TRBV12-4 and TRBJ2-5, with D possibly being TRBD1 (5 bases). V lost 5 bases to trimming and J lost 0 bases, with 10 bases between them. CDR3 length: 14 residues. Here the CDR3 DNA reads TGTGCCAGCAGTCGACAGTTTTACCAAGAGACCCAGTACTTC. It specifies CASSRQFYQETQYF.

This clonotype has more than one count but fewer than ten. The chain recombines TRBV12-3 or TRBV12-4 with TRBJ2-7; possibly TRBD2 for D (5 bases). Trimming took off 6 bases at V and 0 bases at J, with 15 bases between the two ends. CDR3 length: 15 amino acids. CDR3 protein: CASSSPLAFSYEQYF. CDR3 DNA: TGTGCCAGCAGCTCTCCCCTAGCTTTCTCCTACGAGCAGTACTTC.

This clonotype was counted many times. The rearrangement uses TRBV15 and TRBJ2-7; possibly TRBD1 for D (6 bases). The germline gives CDR1 LNHNV, CDR2 YYDKDF (reference sequence). The CDR3 runs 14 residues. Between the trimmed V and J ends, which lost 2 bases and 4 bases, there was a span of 12 bases. The CDR3, as DNA: TGTGCCACCAGCAGATGGGACAATCTGTACGAGCAGTACTTC. This encodes CATSRWDNLYEQYF.

The rearrangement links TRBV11-1 to TRBJ2-5; D gene uncertain. The assigned J gene may be wrong: the sequence end matches TRBJ2-7 better. The CDR3 is 13 residues long. Germline CDR1 and CDR2: SGHAT and FQDESV (reference sequence). This chain's CDR3 is CASSFEATYEQYF. In nucleotides, the CDR3 is TGTGCCAGCAGCTTCGAGGCGACCTACGAGCAGTACTTC.

This clonotype occurred a few times. V and J are TRBV7-9 and TRBJ2-1; either TRBD1 or TRBD2 may fit D (6 bases each). CDR3 length: 15 residues. Germline CDR1 and CDR2: SEHNR and FQNEAQ (reference sequence). Trimming removed 8 bases at V and 7 bases at J, with 21 bases between. The CDR3 reads CASGRGAGGWNEQFF. The CDR3 DNA reads TGTGCCAGCGGTAGGGGGGCTGGGGGATGGAATGAGCAGTTCTTC.

The rearrangement uses TRBV27 and TRBJ1-5; TRBD1 might be the D (5 bases). The CDR3 runs to 12 residues. V lost 6 bases and J 8 bases, leaving 11 bases between the germline ends. Germline CDR1 reads MNHEY; CDR2 reads SMNVEV (reference sequence). The CDR3 region is CASSGGNEPQHF. The CDR3 DNA reads TGTGCCAGCAGCGGGGGGAATGAGCCCCAGCATTTT.

There are a few counts of this clonotype. The chain carries TRBV9 and TRBJ2-3; no definite D call. V lost 0 bases and J lost 6, with 8 bases in between. Germline CDR1 and CDR2: SGDLS and YYNGEE. The CDR3 has 13 residues. CDR3 DNA: TGTGCCAGCAGCGTAGAATTGTCGGATACGCAGTATTTT. Amino acids: CASSVELSDTQYF.

This clonotype was detected a few times. The rearrangement uses TRBV6-1 and TRBJ2-7; D might be TRBD1 or TRBD2, each matching 6 bases. Trimming removed 4 bases from V and 8 bases from J, with 15 bases in between. This CDR3 is built from 13 residues. Germline CDR1 reads MNHNS; CDR2 reads SASEGT. The CDR3, as DNA: TGTGCCAGCAGTGGGAGGGGGAGCCACAAGCAGTACTTC. Amino acid sequence: CASSGRGSHKQYF.

CDR3 bases: TGTGCCAGCAGTTACTGGCAGGGGGCGATCGAGCAGTACTTC. Translating gives CASSYWQGAIEQYF. The V gene is TRBV6-5, the J gene TRBJ2-4; TRBD1 matches at 8 bases. Near its end, the DNA agrees better with TRBJ2-7, so the J call may be wrong. Per the germline V gene, CDR1 is MNHEY and CDR2 is SVGAGI. This CDR3 has 14 amino acids.

The chain is built from TRBV24-1 and TRBJ1-1, with 7 nucleotides matching TRBD1. V was clipped by 9 bases and J by 1 base; unmatched bases: 13. The CDR3 totals 16 residues. Germline CDR1 KGHDR, CDR2 SFDVKD. The CDR3 DNA sequence: TGTGCCACCGATAACCTAGTACAGGGGCAGAACACTGAAGCTTTCTTT. Its translation: CATDNLVQGQNTEAFF.